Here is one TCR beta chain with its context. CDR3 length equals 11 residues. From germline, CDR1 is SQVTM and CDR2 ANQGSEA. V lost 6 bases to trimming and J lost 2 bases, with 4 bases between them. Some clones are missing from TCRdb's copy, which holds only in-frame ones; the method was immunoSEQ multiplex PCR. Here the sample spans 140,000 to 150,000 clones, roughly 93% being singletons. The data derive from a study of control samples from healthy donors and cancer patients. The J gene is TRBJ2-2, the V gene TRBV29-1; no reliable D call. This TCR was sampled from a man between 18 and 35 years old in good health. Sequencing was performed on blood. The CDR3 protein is CSVANTGELFF. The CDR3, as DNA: TGCAGCGTAGCAAACACCGGGGAGCTGTTTTTT.